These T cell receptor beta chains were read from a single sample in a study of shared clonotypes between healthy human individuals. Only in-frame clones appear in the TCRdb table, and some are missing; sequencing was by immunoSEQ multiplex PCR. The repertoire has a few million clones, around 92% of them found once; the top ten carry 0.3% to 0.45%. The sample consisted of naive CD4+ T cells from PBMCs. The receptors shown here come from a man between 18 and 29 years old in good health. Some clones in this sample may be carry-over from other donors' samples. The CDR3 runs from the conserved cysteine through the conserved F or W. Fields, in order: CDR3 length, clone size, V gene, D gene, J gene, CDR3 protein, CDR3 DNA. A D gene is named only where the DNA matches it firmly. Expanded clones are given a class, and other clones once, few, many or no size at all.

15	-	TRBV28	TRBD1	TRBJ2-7	CASSRRTGGNYEQYF	TGTGCCAGCAGTCGCCGGACAGGGGGCAACTACGAGCAGTACTTC
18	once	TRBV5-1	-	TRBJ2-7	CASTEGQGRSPRTYEQYF	TGCGCCAGCACGGAGGGCCAAGGGAGGTCGCCGCGAACCTACGAGCAGTACTTC
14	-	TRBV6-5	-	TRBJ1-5	CASSFGQGSQPQHF	TGTGCCAGCAGTTTCGGCCAGGGGAGTCAGCCCCAGCATTTT
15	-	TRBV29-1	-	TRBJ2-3	CSVEGWNRPTDTQYF	TGCAGCGTTGAAGGGTGGAACAGACCCACAGATACGCAGTATTTT
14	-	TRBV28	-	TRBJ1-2	CASSLPGQAYGYTF	TGTGCCAGCAGTTTACCCGGGCAGGCCTATGGCTACACCTTC
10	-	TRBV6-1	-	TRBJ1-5	CASDNQPQHF	TGTGCCAGTGACAATCAGCCCCAGCATTTT
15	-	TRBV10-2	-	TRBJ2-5	CASRSVQDKAETQYF	TGCGCCAGCAGGTCAGTTCAGGATAAAGCAGAGACCCAGTACTTC
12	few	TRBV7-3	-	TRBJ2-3	CASSPSTDTQYF	TGTGCCAGCAGCCCCAGCACAGATACGCAGTATTTT
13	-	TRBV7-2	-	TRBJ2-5	CASSLEGGETQYF	TGTGCCAGCAGCTTAGAAGGTGGCGAGACCCAGTACTTC
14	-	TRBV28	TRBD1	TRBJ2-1	CASSGTGEGNEQFF	TGTGCCAGCAGTGGGACAGGGGAAGGGAATGAGCAGTTCTTC
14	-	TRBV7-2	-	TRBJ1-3	CASSLGGSGNTIYF	TGTGCCAGCAGCTTGGGGGGTAGTGGAAACACCATATATTTT
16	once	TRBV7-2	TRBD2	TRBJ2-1	CASSPPGLGTYNEQFF	TGTGCCAGCAGCCCACCCGGACTAGGGACCTACAATGAGCAGTTCTTC
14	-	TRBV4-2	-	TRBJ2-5	CASSRVAQGETQYF	TGTGCCAGCAGCCGGGTAGCCCAGGGAGAGACCCAGTACTTC
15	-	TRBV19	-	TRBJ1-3	CASSMGRRSGNTIYF	TGTGCCAGTAGTATGGGCAGGCGCTCTGGAAACACCATATATTTT
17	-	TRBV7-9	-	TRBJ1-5	CASSPLQGKGGNQPQHF	TGTGCCAGCAGCCCGTTACAGGGAAAAGGGGGCAATCAGCCCCAGCATTTT
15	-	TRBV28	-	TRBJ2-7	CASSPPLRGPYEQYF	TGTGCCAGCAGCCCCCCGTTGCGGGGACCCTACGAGCAGTACTTC
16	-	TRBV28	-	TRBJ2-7	CASSLWQGPFSYEQYF	TGTGCCAGCAGTTTATGGCAGGGCCCCTTCTCCTACGAGCAGTACTTC
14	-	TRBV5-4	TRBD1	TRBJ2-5	CASRPTGVAETQYF	TGTGCCAGCAGGCCGACAGGGGTCGCGGAGACCCAGTACTTC
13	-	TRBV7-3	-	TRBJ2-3	CASSASSTDTQYF	TGTGCCAGCAGCGCCAGTAGCACAGATACGCAGTATTTT
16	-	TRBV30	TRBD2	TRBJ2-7	CAWSLGLAGGRYEQYF	TGTGCCTGGAGCCTGGGACTAGCGGGAGGCCGATACGAGCAGTACTTC
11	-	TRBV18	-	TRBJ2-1	CASSPGNEQFF	TGTGCCAGCTCACCGGGCAATGAGCAGTTCTTC
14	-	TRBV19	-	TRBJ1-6	CASSRVQGNSPLHF	TGTGCCAGTAGTAGGGTCCAGGGCAATTCACCCCTCCACTTT
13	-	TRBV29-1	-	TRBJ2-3	CSVAEGGTDTQYF	TGCAGCGTTGCCGAGGGGGGGACAGATACGCAGTATTTT
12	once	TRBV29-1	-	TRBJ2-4	CSVELAKNIQYF	TGCAGCGTTGAACTAGCCAAAAACATTCAGTACTTC
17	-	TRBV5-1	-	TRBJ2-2	CASSPRVEADLTGELFF	TGCGCCAGCAGCCCGAGGGTCGAAGCCGACCTCACCGGGGAGCTGTTTTTT
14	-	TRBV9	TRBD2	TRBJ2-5	CASSPNEREETQYF	TGTGCCAGCAGTCCTAATGAGCGGGAGGAGACCCAGTACTTC
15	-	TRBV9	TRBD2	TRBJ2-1	CASSAHDSGGNEQFF	TGTGCCAGCAGCGCCCATGACTCGGGGGGGAATGAGCAGTTCTTC
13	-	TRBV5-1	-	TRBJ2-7	CASSYQTPYEQYF	TGCGCCAGCAGCTACCAGACTCCCTACGAGCAGTACTTC
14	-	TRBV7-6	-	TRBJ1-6	CASSRTANNSPLHF	TGTGCCAGCAGCCGGACGGCTAACAATTCACCCCTCCACTTT
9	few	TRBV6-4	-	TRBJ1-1	CASSDGGFF	TGTGCCAGCAGTGACGGGGGTTTCTTT
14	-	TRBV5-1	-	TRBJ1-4	CASSLSQGNEKLFF	TGCGCCAGCAGCTTAAGTCAGGGGAATGAAAAACTGTTTTTT
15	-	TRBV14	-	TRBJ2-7	CASSQVIATFGEQYF	TGTGCCAGCAGCCAAGTCATCGCGACGTTCGGCGAGCAGTACTTC
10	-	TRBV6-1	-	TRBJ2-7	CASSDTKQYF	TGTGCCAGCAGCGACACGAAGCAGTACTTC
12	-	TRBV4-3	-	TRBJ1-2	CASSQGGTGYTF	TGCGCCAGCAGCCAGGGGGGGACCGGCTACACCTTC
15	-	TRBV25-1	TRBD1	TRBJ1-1	CASRRTGRMNTEAFF	TGTGCCAGCAGAAGGACAGGGCGCATGAACACTGAAGCTTTCTTT
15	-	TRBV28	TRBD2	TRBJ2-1	CASSLRLAGANEQFF	TGTGCCAGCAGTTTAAGACTAGCGGGAGCCAATGAGCAGTTCTTC
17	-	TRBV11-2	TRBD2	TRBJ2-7	CASSLVGLAGGLTEQYF	TGTGCCAGCAGCTTAGTTGGACTAGCGGGAGGTCTTACCGAGCAGTACTTC
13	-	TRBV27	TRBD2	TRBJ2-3	CASRGLAPDTQYF	TGTGCCAGCAGAGGACTAGCCCCAGATACGCAGTATTTT
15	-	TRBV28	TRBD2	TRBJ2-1	CASINSGGTYNEQFF	TGTGCCAGCATTAATAGCGGGGGCACCTACAATGAGCAGTTCTTC
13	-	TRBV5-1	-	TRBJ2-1	CASSPRQAPEQFF	TGCGCCAGCAGCCCTAGACAGGCCCCTGAGCAGTTCTTC
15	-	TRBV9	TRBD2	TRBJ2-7	CASSVAPSGPYEQYF	TGTGCCAGCAGCGTAGCCCCTAGCGGCCCCTACGAGCAGTACTTC
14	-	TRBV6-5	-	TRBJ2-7	CASTNSWDRYEQYF	TGTGCCAGCACCAATTCCTGGGACCGCTACGAGCAGTACTTC